What follows describes a single T cell receptor (beta chain). Its antigen is currently not known. There are no base qualities to consult, and no much larger clone falls within one base. This record belongs to a study of T cell responses to AZD1222 COVID-19 vaccine (dated by TCRdb to the early 2020s). At the level of the whole study: AZD1222 recipients with second doses at about 4 weeks or about 12 weeks were pooled, because spike-specific TCR depth and breadth did not differ between schedules. A total of under 250 trial participants underwent TCR sequencing, of whom around 210 had received two doses of AZD1222 and around 25 had received two doses of the MenACWY control vaccine. Trial participants were enrolled into age subgroups of 18-55, 56-69 and 70-plus years, which contained about 150, 28 and 57 TCR-sequenced participants, respectively. Results and caveats for the whole study, not just this receptor: Participants were mostly white British and included more females than males, and it was suggested by the authors that clonal diversity may have been underestimated. Conclusions about previously exposed vaccinees are limited, since just five or six AZD1222 recipients were seropositive for SARS-CoV-2 at baseline. Reportedly, close to half of the unique spike-specific TCRs recognized epitopes lying outside the regions that are mutated in the B.1.351 and B.1.1.7 variants. After two AZD1222 doses, spike-specific TCR breadth and depth were significantly higher than at day 0 and than in MenACWY recipients. The vaccine-associated CD4 TCRs covered the entire spike protein, and the dominant responses fell in regions 160-218 and 743-854. No day 14 peak-response samples were available, so repertoires were characterized only after the peak T cell response. In the small 56-69-year group, the increase in depth fell short of significance, most likely because of low power.

Via the germline V gene, CDR1 is SGDLS and CDR2 YYNGEE. V loses 4 bases of germline sequence and J loses 0 bases, and the interval between the two ends is 15 bases. From cysteine to phenylalanine, the CDR3 is 16 amino acids long. The CDR3 DNA has 48 bases and is translated from base 1. The meaning of the sample's time point label: baseline before first vaccination. Vaccinee samples came from UK trials COV001 and COV002, including a single-blind randomized controlled phase 2/3 trial of AZD1222 (ChAdOx1 nCoV-19) in healthy adults. Trial participant PBMC samples were collected at day 0 and day 28 after the second dose for TCRbeta chain sequencing. The CDR3 regions of human TCRbeta chains were subjected to immunosequencing. From the authors' description of their analysis: Repertoire TCRs were matched against a reference library of SARS-CoV-2-specific TCRs generated with the MIRA antigen-specificity platform. Breadth was defined as the fraction of unique TCRs that were SARS-CoV-2-associated. Depth was defined as the fraction of total T cells that were SARS-CoV-2-associated. Using the MIRA data, every spike-specific TCR was mapped to the spike region that the TCR reacted to and assigned to either a CD4 or a CD8 class. Log10-transformed breadth and depth values were compared by one-way ANOVA with Sidak's multiple comparisons tests. Drawn from immuneACCESS, this table holds only the in-frame rearrangements with V and J called that TCRdb kept. Clones are partly lost; checked studies trace under half to an unresolved V gene and leave the rest unexplained. V, J and clone size reflect that table, while D and trimming were determined from the DNA. The sample table lists about 60,000 clones, around 86% of them with a count of one. Of the sample, around 15% is held by the ten largest clones.

The sample consisted of peripheral blood, taken on day 0 of AZD1222 vaccination. This receptor was obtained from an adult in good health. The chain links TRBV9 with TRBJ2-3; the D region is possibly TRBD1 or TRBD2, each matching across 5 bases. Here the CDR3 is given as CASSIRWGGSTDTQYF. The nucleotides are TGTGCCAGCAGCATTAGATGGGGCGGGAGCACAGATACGCAGTATTTT.